This T cell receptor (beta chain) was sequenced for a study of OX40 agonist ivuxolimab in advanced cancers. Some background on the complete study: Ivuxolimab, which targeted the costimulatory receptor OX40 (CD134), was an agonistic, fully human IgG2 monoclonal antibody. Intravenous ivuxolimab was administered to patients every 2 weeks at six dose levels: 0.01, 0.1, 0.3, 1.5, 3 and 10 mg/kg. Patients were allowed to have had prior anti-PD-1, anti-PD-L1 or anti-CTLA-4 therapy, and 40% to 45% of the dose-escalation patients had been treated with checkpoint inhibitors. In the dose-escalation cohort, around four fifths of patients were male, and the mean age was around 60 years, with a range of about 23 to 85. Partial responses were achieved by three dose-escalation patients, of whom one had hepatocellular carcinoma and two had cutaneous melanoma. The paper covers the monotherapy dose-escalation part of the phase I ivuxolimab trial, which included N of about 56 patients. Among the approximately 50 dose-escalation patients, some 20 had hepatocellular carcinoma, roughly 15 melanoma, 9 renal cell carcinoma and 9 head and neck cancer. The point of sequencing TCRbeta in the periphery was to test whether ivuxolimab changed TCR sequence diversity and drove clonal T-cell expansion.

Patients with autoimmune disease history or receiving systemic immunosuppression were excluded from the trial. Peripheral blood for TCR sequencing was collected from all dose cohorts at baseline, on cycle 4 day 1, and on cycle 7 day 1. The samples were taken from a phase I, first-in-human, multicenter, open-label dose-escalation trial of ivuxolimab. Adults with locally advanced or metastatic melanoma, renal cell, hepatocellular, or head and neck squamous cell carcinoma were enrolled in the trial. Before TCR sequencing, CD4+ and CD8+ T cells were separately sorted from peripheral blood. The V end loses 2 bases and the J end loses 4 bases, and a stretch of 6 bases separates them. According to the germline V gene, CDR1 reads SGHRS and CDR2 reads YFSETQ. The CDR3 covers 12 residues, taking in both the cysteine and the phenylalanine. Solely the CDR3 DNA is kept, with 36 bases framed from the first base.

Note on this clone: There is no known antigen for this receptor. No per-base quality is available; no much larger clone lies one base away.

Genomic DNA was isolated from the sorted cells so that the TCRbeta CDR3 region could be sequenced. The immunoSEQ Assay was used to sequence the TCRbeta CDR3 regions. TCRdb carries this immuneACCESS record with in-frame sequences only. Its versions omit some clonotypes, under half of them owing to an unresolved V gene in the studies checked, with the rest unexplained. The sample contains 60,000 to 65,000 clones, roughly 80% of them found a single time. In total, the top ten clones hold around 2.1% of the sample. The paper as a whole reports these results and caveats: In the 0.1-3.0 mg/kg groups, partial responders had among the lowest normalized peripheral clonal expansion, particularly in CD8+ T cells. Antigen specificity was not determined for the clonally expanded peripheral T cells. Low levels of normalized T-cell clonal expansion were also seen in some patients who did not respond. After ivuxolimab, CD8+ T cells had more expanded clones than CD4+ T cells on average. At doses of 0.1 to 3.0 mg/kg, clonal expansion of both CD4+ and CD8+ blood T cells was observed from baseline to week 6.

The sequence joins TRBV5-1 to TRBJ2-5; no D gene can be assigned with confidence. This clonotype was sampled from an adult with an advanced solid tumor such as melanoma, head and neck, liver or kidney cancer. The sample consisted of CD4+ or CD8+ T cells sorted from blood, taken in a trial of the OX40 agonist ivuxolimab. The CDR3 region reads CASSFGLETQYF. The DNA sequence is as follows: TGCGCCAGCAGCTTTGGGTTAGAGACCCAGTACTTC.